The 13 T cell receptor beta chains in this list originate from one sample, sequenced in a study of beta chain features in type 1 diabetes (dated by TCRdb to 2016 to 2018). To prepare the library, the immunoSEQ multiplex PCR assay was applied. The High Capacity cDNA Reverse Transcription Kit was used to reverse transcribe all of the isolated RNA, meaning that expressed TCRB transcripts were what got sequenced. Held by TCRdb, this immuneACCESS table contains in-frame sequences only and omits some clones. Under half of the omission traces to an unresolved V gene where checked; the cause of the rest is unknown. For this sample there are 600,000 or so clones; approximately 13% appear just once. The ten largest clones add up to 0.095% to 0.15% of the sample. The antigens of these receptors remain unknown. The study at large found these results: A moderate but significant shortening of TCRB CDR3 length was observed in type 1 diabetes patients in all four CD4+ subsets.

The sample comprised naive CD4+ T cells from blood. The sample's cell subset or site label is to be understood as: true naive CD4+ T cells. The receptors come from a man in his thirties or forties with type 1 diabetes.

This clone was counted ten times or more. J is TRBJ2-6 and V is TRBV7-9; 7 positions match TRBD1. The CDR3 has 16 residues. From germline, CDR1 is SEHNR and CDR2 FQNEAQ (reference sequence). J was trimmed by 0 bases and V by 3 bases; bases with no gene match: 2. CDR3 sequence reads: CASSFQGDSGANVLTF. The CDR3 region has the DNA TGTGCCAGCAGCTTCCAGGGGGACTCTGGGGCCAACGTCCTGACTTTC.

This clone was seen only a few times. This rearrangement joins TRBV7-2 to TRBJ1-2; tentatively, D is TRBD1 (5 bases). Germline V gives CDR1 SGHTA, CDR2 FQGNSA. The V end was cut by 5 bases, the J end by 3 bases, with 10 bases between. The CDR3 extends over 13 amino acids. The CDR3 is CASSPGTDYGYTF. CDR3 nucleotide sequence: TGTGCCAGCAGCCCAGGGACTGACTATGGCTACACCTTC.

The chain recombines TRBV7-2 with TRBJ1-5, with D unresolved. Trimming removed 1 base from V and 7 bases from J, with 8 bases in between. The CDR3 is 13 amino acids. From germline, CDR1 is SGHTA and CDR2 FQGNSA. As DNA, the CDR3 is TGTGCCAGCAGCTTAGAGTCGGGCCAGCCCCAGCATTTT. It yields the protein CASSLESGQPQHF.

This clone was picked up a small number of times. One end of the junction varies from germline; a read error may be responsible. V usage is TRBV30 and J usage is TRBJ2-5; unclear D gene. CDR3 length: 11 amino acids. Germline V gene data show CDR1 as GTSNPN and CDR2 as SVGIG (reference sequence). For the CDR3, the DNA is TGTGCCTGGGGTGTGGGGGAGACCCAGTACTTC. Translating gives CAWGVGETQYF.

The V and J genes are TRBV11-1 and TRBJ1-1, with D tentatively TRBD1 (6 bases). Germline V lookup: CDR1 SGHAT, CDR2 FQDESV (reference sequence). This CDR3 region has 13 residues. The germline V and J ends were trimmed by 6 bases and 1 base, with 9 bases remaining between them. CDR3 in DNA: TGTGCCAGCAGACAGGGAGGGAACACTGAAGCTTTCTTT. Its translation: CASRQGGNTEAFF. The whole variable domain, remainder taken from reference TRBV11-1 and TRBJ1-1, is EAEVAQSPRYKITEKSQAVAFWCDPISGHATLYWYRQILGQGPELLVQFQDESVVDDSQLPKDRFSAERLKGVDSTLKIQPAELGDSAMYLCASRQGGNTEAFFGQGTRLTVV.

This clone appeared a few times. This chain uses TRBV19 with TRBJ2-3, with 10 positions matching TRBD2. With 8 bases clipped from V and 2 bases from J, the junction kept 7 bases outside the gene matches. Germline lookup yields CDR1 LNHDA and CDR2 SQIVND (reference sequence). There are 15 residues in the CDR3. The CDR3 bases are TGTGCCAGTGGCGGACTAGCGGTGAACACAGATACGCAGTATTTT. As protein: CASGGLAVNTDTQYF.

In its sample, this clone was seen a few times. Other DNA sequences in this specimen translate into the identical CDR3. This rearrangement joins TRBV30 to TRBJ1-2; unclear D gene. The germline gives CDR1 GTSNPN, CDR2 SVGIG (reference sequence). The V end was cut by 0 bases, the J end by 4 bases, with 3 bases between. This CDR3 has 11 residues. In nucleotides, the CDR3 is TGTGCCTGGAGTGTCGTCTATGGCTACACCTTC. As protein: CAWSVVYGYTF.

This clone occurred a few times. The chain recombines TRBV19 with TRBJ1-1; unclear D gene. Trimming removed 1 base from V and 8 bases from J, with 20 bases in between. The CDR3 runs to 16 residues. Germline V gene lookup returns CDR1 LNHDA and CDR2 SQIVND (reference sequence). The CDR3 DNA reads TGTGCCAGTAGTATAGTCCCTAACGGCGGGTTAGAAGAAGCTTTCTTT. This sequence encodes CASSIVPNGGLEEAFF. Variable domain in full (rest from reference TRBV19 and TRBJ1-1): DGGITQSPKYLFRKEGQNVTLSCEQNLNHDAMYWYRQDPGQGLRLIYYSQIVNDFQKGDIAEGYSVSREKKESFPLTVTSAQKNPTAFYLCASSIVPNGGLEEAFFGQGTRLTVV.

This chain connects TRBV4-3 to TRBJ2-3, with 11 positions matching TRBD2. The CDR3 has 15 amino acids. V lost 0 bases and J lost 8; bases outside the gene matches: 4. CDR1 is LGHNA, CDR2 YSLEER, per germline. CDR3 sequence reads: CASSQEGLAGGTQYF. CDR3 DNA: TGCGCCAGCAGCCAAGAGGGCCTAGCGGGGGGTACGCAGTATTTT.

CDR3 sequence (DNA): TGTGCCATCAGTTCCAATGCAGGGGCCTCGGGAGATACGCAGTATTTT. This translates into CAISSNAGASGDTQYF. This chain joins TRBV10-3 and TRBJ2-3; possible D gene TRBD1, 6 bases. The germline V gene has CDR1 ENHRY and CDR2 SYGVKD. Trimming stripped 5 bases from V and 5 bases from J, with 20 bases between. The length of the CDR3 is 16 residues.

The CDR3 loop is CASSQDRGPYNEQFF. The CDR3 bases are TGTGCCAGCAGCCAAGACAGGGGGCCCTACAATGAGCAGTTCTTC. The chain combines TRBV14 with TRBJ2-1, with TRBD1 identical over 8 bases. After removal of 0 bases from V and 2 bases from J, the junction contained 0 bases not matched to a gene. This CDR3 is 15 amino acids long. The germline V gene has CDR1 SGHDN and CDR2 FVKESK.

The genes are TRBV9 and TRBJ1-1; D call uncertain. Germline CDR1 reads SGDLS; CDR2 reads YYNGEE. This CDR3 comprises 14 residues. V lost 0 bases to trimming and J lost 2 bases, with 8 bases between them. The CDR3 nucleotides read TGTGCCAGCAGCGTAGATTTCGGTAACACTGAAGCTTTCTTT. It is translated as CASSVDFGNTEAFF. The variable domain in full, with the rest retrieved from reference TRBV9 and TRBJ1-1, is DSGVTQTPKHLITATGQRVTLRCSPRSGDLSVYWYQQSLDQGLQFLIQYYNGEERAKGNILERFSAQQFPDLHSELNLSSLELGDSALYFCASSVDFGNTEAFFGQGTRLTVV.

The sample holds one count of this clone. V usage is TRBV5-6 and J usage is TRBJ1-6, with D perhaps TRBD1 (6 bases). Germline loops: CDR1 SGHDT, CDR2 YYEEEE. The CDR3 has 15 amino acids. Trimming shortened V by 5 bases and J by 8 bases, and 17 bases separated the two germline ends. In nucleotides, the CDR3 is TGTGCCAGCAGGCGAGAAAAGGGGGGCGATTCACCCCTCCACTTT. Translating gives CASRREKGGDSPLHF.